This is a list of T cell receptor beta chains from one sample in a study of blood T cell repertoires in COVID-19. Method: immunoSEQ multiplex PCR; TCRdb's copy keeps in-frame clones and lacks some. The sample yields roughly 330,000 clones, 70% to 90% seen once. What was sequenced was PBMCs or T cells enriched from blood (not recorded which). These receptors originate from a woman in her twenties or thirties who had recovered from COVID-19. Each CDR3 is given with its conserved first and last residue. Each record gives: D gene, clone size, V gene, J gene, CDR3 DNA, CDR3 protein. D genes are given only for firm matches. A row's size may be missing; if present it is once, few, many or a size class.

d_call: -; clone_size: -; v_call: TRBV6-2/TRBV6-3; j_call: TRBJ1-2; cdr3_nt: TGTGCCAGCAGTTACTCCGTCCTGTATGGCTACACCTTC; cdr3_aa: CASSYSVLYGYTF
d_call: -; clone_size: -; v_call: TRBV6-1; j_call: TRBJ2-3; cdr3_nt: TGTGCCAGCAGTGAAAGGAGAGGCACAGATACGCAGTATTTT; cdr3_aa: CASSERRGTDTQYF
d_call: -; clone_size: -; v_call: TRBV9; j_call: TRBJ2-2; cdr3_nt: TGTGCCAGCAGCAAAGCAGGGTTCGGCGGGGAGCTGTTTTTT; cdr3_aa: CASSKAGFGGELFF
d_call: TRBD1; clone_size: -; v_call: TRBV3-1/TRBV3-2; j_call: TRBJ1-2; cdr3_nt: TGTGCCAGCAGCCAGCCTTCAGGGGGCCGGTATGGCTACACCTTC; cdr3_aa: CASSQPSGGRYGYTF
d_call: -; clone_size: -; v_call: TRBV15; j_call: TRBJ2-5; cdr3_nt: TGTGCCACCAGCAGATTTCGGGGGACCCAAGAGACCCAGTACTTC; cdr3_aa: CATSRFRGTQETQYF
d_call: TRBD2; clone_size: -; v_call: TRBV5-6; j_call: TRBJ2-1; cdr3_nt: TGTGCCAGCAGCTCGGTGACTAGCGGGGGGGCAGAGTTCTTC; cdr3_aa: CASSSVTSGGAEFF
d_call: -; clone_size: -; v_call: TRBV19; j_call: TRBJ1-2; cdr3_nt: TGTGCCAGTAGTATAATACAGGACTATGGCTACACCTTC; cdr3_aa: CASSIIQDYGYTF
d_call: -; clone_size: -; v_call: TRBV6-5; j_call: TRBJ1-2; cdr3_nt: TGTGCCAGCAGTTTTTCTCCAGGGGCTGGCTACACCTTC; cdr3_aa: CASSFSPGAGYTF
d_call: TRBD1; clone_size: once; v_call: TRBV7-9; j_call: TRBJ2-6; cdr3_nt: TGTGCCAGCGGACCGGGACAGGGCTCTGGGGCCAACGTCCTGACTTTC; cdr3_aa: CASGPGQGSGANVLTF
d_call: -; clone_size: -; v_call: TRBV5-1; j_call: TRBJ2-2; cdr3_nt: TGCGCCAGCAGCTTAACGCAGGGTAGTGCCACCGGGGAGCTGTTTTTT; cdr3_aa: CASSLTQGSATGELFF
d_call: TRBD2; clone_size: -; v_call: TRBV14; j_call: TRBJ2-2; cdr3_nt: TGTGCCAGCAGCCAAGAGCTAGCGGGGGCCCACACCGGGGAGCTGTTTTTT; cdr3_aa: CASSQELAGAHTGELFF
d_call: TRBD1; clone_size: -; v_call: TRBV5-4; j_call: TRBJ1-2; cdr3_nt: TGTGCCAGCAGCTTGCAGGGGGTCGGCTATGGCTACACCTTC; cdr3_aa: CASSLQGVGYGYTF
d_call: -; clone_size: -; v_call: TRBV2; j_call: TRBJ2-7; cdr3_nt: TGTGCCAGCAGTGAAGGGCTAGTTATCTCCTACGAGCAGTACTTC; cdr3_aa: CASSEGLVISYEQYF
d_call: TRBD1; clone_size: -; v_call: TRBV19; j_call: TRBJ1-6; cdr3_nt: TGTGCCAGTAGTATTGGCCAGGGGGATGTAGGGTCACCCCTCCACTTT; cdr3_aa: CASSIGQGDVGSPLHF
d_call: -; clone_size: -; v_call: TRBV5-1; j_call: TRBJ2-3; cdr3_nt: TGCGCCAGTTACCCGTTTGGGGGGGCGAGCACAGATACGCAGTATTTT; cdr3_aa: CASYPFGGASTDTQYF
d_call: -; clone_size: -; v_call: TRBV12-3/TRBV12-4; j_call: TRBJ1-1; cdr3_nt: TGTGCCAGCAGTTGGACACTGAATGAAGCTTTCTTT; cdr3_aa: CASSWTLNEAFF